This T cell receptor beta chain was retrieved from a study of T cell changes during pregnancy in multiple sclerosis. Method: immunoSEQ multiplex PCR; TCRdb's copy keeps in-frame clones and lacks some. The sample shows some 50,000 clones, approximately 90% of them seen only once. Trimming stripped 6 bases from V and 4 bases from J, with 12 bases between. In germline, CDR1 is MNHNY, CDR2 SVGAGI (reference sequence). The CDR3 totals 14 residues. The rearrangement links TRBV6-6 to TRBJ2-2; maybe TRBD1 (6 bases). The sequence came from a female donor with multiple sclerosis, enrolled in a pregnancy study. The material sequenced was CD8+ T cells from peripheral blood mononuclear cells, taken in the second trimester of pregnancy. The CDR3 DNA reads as TGTGCCAGCAGAGCCGGACAGTTCACCGGGGAGCTGTTTTTT. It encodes CASRAGQFTGELFF.